The 13 T cell receptor beta chains listed next were all sequenced from one sample in a study of tumor-infiltrating lymphocytes in primary liver carcinoma. Constant-region priming of approximately 0.55 ug total RNA yielded TCR beta cDNA. What produced the TCR beta libraries was three nested multiplex PCR rounds using slightly modified ARM-PCR. TRBV1-TRBV30 forward primers paired with a C-beta reverse primer were used in the first two PCR rounds, which ran approximately 10 cycles each. TCRdb reprocessed the multiplex PCR reads via MiXCR and lists one record per CDR3 protein. The sample has roughly 70,000 distinct CDR3 sequences, roughly 70% seen once; the top ten hold around two fifths. It was from approximately 20-30 mg of unsorted bulk tissue that RNA and DNA were co-extracted. Material: liver tumor tissue from sampling region 4. Subset: tumor region T4, right-lateral pole. The receptor set was obtained from a middle-aged man with primary liver carcinoma and hepatitis B virus infection.

As for this clonotype: The CDR3 does not end in the conserved phenylalanine or tryptophan, so this is likely a read error. The chain joins TRBV19 to TRBJ2-2; 8 bases are shared with TRBD1. The germline V gene has CDR1 LNHDA and CDR2 SQIVND (reference sequence). The CDR3 is made up of 13 amino acids. V lost 10 bases, J lost 9 bases, and 10 bases stayed unmatched. The CDR3 sequence is CATGTGGTWELFC. CDR3 nucleotide sequence: TGTGCCACCGGGACAGGTGGGACCTGGGAGCTGTTTTGT.

Remarks on this clonotype: An end of the junction does not agree with germline; a read error may underlie this. This chain links TRBV6-5 with TRBJ1-4; the D is unclear. The CDR3 covers 12 residues. CDR1 and CDR2 from the germline V gene are MNHEY and SVGAGI. Here the CDR3 reads CDSGRENEKLFF. Written as DNA, the CDR3 is TGTGACAGCGGGCGGGAGAATGAAAAACTGTTTTTT.

Ten or more counts support this clonotype. This chain links TRBV6-5 with TRBJ2-3, with 9 bases matching TRBD2. CDR1 is MNHEY, CDR2 SVGAGI, per germline. The V and J ends lost 4 bases and 3 bases, in that order; junction bases with no gene match: 11. The CDR3 loop spans 17 amino acids. CDR3 in amino acids: CASSSLPLSGRTDTQYF. Written as DNA, the CDR3 is TGTGCCAGCAGTTCACTCCCCCTAAGCGGGAGGACAGATACGCAGTATTTT.

With regard to this clonotype: Germline is not matched at one junction end, which may reflect a read error. The chain links TRBV6-2 or TRBV6-3 to TRBJ2-3, with TRBD2 identical over 8 bases. The CDR3 is made up of 15 amino acids. CDR1 MNHEY and CDR2 SVGEGT come from the germline V gene. As DNA, the CDR3 is TGTGCCAGCGGTAGACTAGCGAGAGTCCAAGGTACGAAGTATTTT. Translated: CASGRLARVQGTKYF.

The sample holds a few counts of this clonotype. At one end the junction does not follow the germline gene, possibly because of a read error. This chain joins TRBV11-1 and TRBJ2-1, with no clear D. In germline, CDR1 is SGHAT, CDR2 FQDESV (reference sequence). This CDR3 spans 16 amino acids. The CDR3 DNA follows: TGTGCCAGCAGCTTAGCGGATAGGGCGTACTACAATGAGCAATCCTTC. It specifies CASSLADRAYYNEQSF.

The rearrangement links TRBV4-2 to TRBJ2-5; D is unresolved. Germline V lookup: CDR1 LGHNA, CDR2 YNFKEQ. V shed 1 base and J shed 5 bases, with 17 bases lying between them. The CDR3 has 16 amino acids. CDR3 sequence (DNA): TGTGCCAGCAGCCAAGGTGGGTTCCCCTTCCTGGAGACCCAGTACTTC. Encoded protein: CASSQGGFPFLETQYF.

Comment on this clonotype: No conserved phenylalanine or tryptophan ends this CDR3, so it is likely a read error. The chain carries TRBV11-2 and TRBJ1-1; 7 nucleotides agree with TRBD1. The CDR3 runs 16 residues. V shed 5 bases and J 0 bases; nucleotides not matched to a gene: 9. The germline CDR1 and CDR2 sequences are SGHAT and FQNNGV. This CDR3 is CASSRSRGLVNTEAFL. As DNA, the CDR3 is TGTGCCAGCAGCCGATCCAGGGGGTTGGTGAACACTGAAGCTTTCCTC.

A word on this clonotype: A much larger clone differs from this one at a single base, so this may be a read error. The chain combines TRBV6-1 with TRBJ2-3, with a tentative D call TRBD2 (5 bases). CDR3 length equals 15 residues. Germline values: CDR1 MNHNS, CDR2 SASEGT. For the CDR3, the DNA is TGTGTCAGCAGTGGCCTAGCTGGAGGTCCAGATACGCAATATTTT. It encodes CVSSGLAGGPDTQYF.

This clonotype was counted many times. The chain links TRBV28 to TRBJ1-4; D is possibly TRBD1 (5 bases). Germline V gene lookup returns CDR1 MDHEN and CDR2 SYDVKM. The CDR3 loop spans 14 amino acids. Trimming removed 4 bases at V and 8 bases at J, with 14 bases between. The CDR3 region has the DNA TGTGCCAGCAGTTCCCGCAGGGCGGGGGAAAAACTGTTTTTT. Its translation is CASSSRRAGEKLFF. Filled out from reference TRBV28 and TRBJ1-4, the complete variable domain reads DVKVTQSSRYLVKRTGEKVFLECVQDMDHENMFWYRQDPGLGLRLIYFSYDVKMKEKGDIPEGYSVSREKKERFSLILESASTNQTSMYLCASSSRRAGEKLFFGSGTQLSVL.

To note about this clonotype: An end of the junction does not agree with germline; a read error may underlie this. The CDR3 loop is CVTQWPRSGANVLIF. CDR3 nucleotides: TGTGTCACCCAGTGGCCGCGCTCTGGGGCCAACGTCCTGATTTTC. J is TRBJ2-6 and V is TRBV11-2; perhaps TRBD1 as D (5 bases). Germline CDR1 reads SGHAT; CDR2 reads FQNNGV. CDR3 size: 15 residues.

A word on this clonotype: This may be a read error: a much more frequent sequence differs by one nucleotide. This rearrangement joins TRBV11-1 to TRBJ2-1, with 10 bases that match TRBD2. There are 16 residues in the CDR3. Germline-derived CDR1 and CDR2 are SGHAT and FQDESV (reference sequence). V lost 6 bases and J lost 3; bases outside the gene matches: 8. CDR3 DNA sequence: TGTGCCAGCAGTCCTGGACTAGCGGACGACTACAATGAGCAGTTCTTC. This sequence encodes CASSPGLADDYNEQFF.

On this clonotype: One junction end disagrees with the germline gene, perhaps due to a read error. The chain combines TRBV6-2 or TRBV6-3 with TRBJ2-7, with D tentatively TRBD1 (5 bases). The CDR3 totals 15 residues. The germline gives CDR1 MNHEY, CDR2 SVGEGT. The CDR3 region is CDSSYVGRVSVEKYF. DNA of the CDR3: TGTGACAGCAGTTACGTCGGCAGGGTCTCGGTTGAGAAGTACTTC.

To note about this clonotype: An end of the junction differs from the germline gene, which may be a read error. V usage is TRBV29-1 and J usage is TRBJ2-3; 10 positions agree with TRBD1. The CDR3 sequence is 15 residues long. The germline V gene has CDR1 SQVTM and CDR2 ANQGSEA. Here the CDR3 reads CSVELRDRGTYTQYF. CDR3 nucleotide sequence: TGTAGCGTTGAGTTGCGGGACAGGGGAACATATACGCAGTATTTT.